This T cell receptor beta chain was found in a study of cytomegalovirus exposure and HLA in healthy donors. Per germline, CDR1 MNHEY and CDR2 SVGAGI. The V and J ends lost 10 bases and 4 bases, in that order; junction bases with no gene match: 8. This CDR3 has 13 amino acids. Primers for the PCR totalled 60 Vbeta and 13 Jbeta. Clones were sequenced by immunoSEQ multiplex PCR, and TCRdb holds only the in-frame ones, with some missing. Here the sample table reports about 75,000 clones. The TCR comes from a man aged 18 to 29 in good health and CMV-seropositive. The specimen was PBMCs. The rearrangement links TRBV6-5 to TRBJ1-2, with 8 positions matching TRBD1. CDR3 nucleotide sequence: TGTGCCACATCGCTCGACAGGGGCTATGGCTACACCTTC. It is translated as CATSLDRGYGYTF.